The next 30 T cell receptor beta chains were all read from a single sample in a study of cytomegalovirus exposure and HLA in healthy donors. 60 Vbeta and 13 Jbeta primers were used in PCR. The repertoire was sequenced with immunoSEQ multiplex PCR; TCRdb's copy has only in-frame clones and lacks some. The sample includes some 140,000 clones, around 80% of them seen just once. The sequencing input was PBMCs. The receptors here all came from a man aged 35-49 years in good health and CMV-seropositive.

The rearrangement links TRBV25-1 to TRBJ1-2; perhaps TRBD1 as D (6 bases). The germline CDR1 and CDR2 sequences are MGHDK and SYGVNS. The germline V and J ends were trimmed by 6 bases and 4 bases, with 18 bases remaining between them. There are 15 residues in the CDR3. The CDR3 DNA reads TGTGCCAGCAGACCTTCGGGGGGCCTGGGCTATGGCTACACCTTC. Its translation is CASRPSGGLGYGYTF.

This sequence joins TRBV4-1 and TRBJ2-5; TRBD2 matches at 7 bases. The V segment lost 1 base and the J segment 3 bases; nucleotides outside the gene matches: 5. CDR3 size: 15 residues. Germline CDR1 and CDR2: MGHRA and YSYEKL. CDR3 amino acids: CASSQASGRKETQYF. The CDR3 nucleotides read TGCGCCAGCAGCCAAGCTAGCGGCAGGAAAGAGACCCAGTACTTC.

The chain links TRBV19 to TRBJ1-4; maybe TRBD1 (5 bases). The CDR3 spans 15 residues. Germline V lookup: CDR1 LNHDA, CDR2 SQIVND (reference sequence). The V end was cut by 6 bases, the J end by 5 bases, with 16 bases between. The CDR3 is CASSDTGRGNEKLFF. For the CDR3, the DNA is TGTGCCAGTAGCGATACAGGAAGAGGCAATGAAAAACTGTTTTTT.

This clone was observed many times. The J gene is TRBJ1-1, the V gene TRBV18; 8 bases align to TRBD1. The CDR3 has 14 residues. Germline V gene sequence: CDR1 KGHSH, CDR2 LQKENI. V was pared by 7 bases and J by 4 bases, with 8 bases of the junction left unmatched. Here the CDR3 reads CASFLNQGATEAFF. CDR3 bases: TGTGCCAGCTTCTTAAACCAGGGGGCCACTGAAGCTTTCTTT.

The V and J genes are TRBV7-3 and TRBJ2-1, with 9 bases fitting TRBD2. The germline V gene encodes CDR1 SGHTA and CDR2 FQGTGA. V lost 1 base and J lost 6; bases outside the gene matches: 7. The CDR3 sequence is 16 residues long. The CDR3 protein is CASSLNPSGISNEQFF. In DNA form, the CDR3 reads TGTGCCAGCAGCTTAAACCCTAGCGGGATTTCCAATGAGCAGTTCTTC.

The chain links TRBV7-6 to TRBJ2-7; a weak D match, TRBD1 (5 bases). This CDR3 contains 13 residues. V was cut by 5 bases and J by 4 bases, with 12 bases left in between. Germline CDR1 is SGHVS and CDR2 is FNYEAQ. The CDR3 sequence: CASSRTTEYEQYF. CDR3 DNA sequence: TGTGCCAGCAGCCGAACGACAGAGTACGAGCAGTACTTC.

This rearrangement joins TRBV12-5 to TRBJ2-1; D not certain. The CDR3 loop spans 14 amino acids. Germline-derived CDR1 and CDR2 are LGHNT and FRNRAP. The V end was cut by 1 base, the J end by 6 bases, with 10 bases between. In DNA form, the CDR3 reads TGTGCTAGTGGTTTGGGTCAGGTCCGCAATGAGCAGTTCTTC. Protein product: CASGLGQVRNEQFF.

The gene calls are TRBV4-2 and TRBJ2-5; 7 bases are shared with TRBD2. The closer fit of TRBJ2-7 to the DNA end suggests the J call may be wrong. CDR3 length equals 14 residues. The V gene's germline CDR1 is LGHNA and CDR2 YNFKEQ. The chain's CDR3 is CASSQTRDYYEQYF. The DNA for the CDR3 is TGTGCCAGCAGCCAGACCCGGGACTACTACGAGCAGTACTTC.

As DNA, the CDR3 is TGTGCCAGCTCCCCTAGGGAGGCGCCTGGCAATCAGCCCCAGCATTTT. Translation: CASSPREAPGNQPQHF. The chain combines TRBV7-8 with TRBJ1-5; D call uncertain. Trimming cost V 8 bases and J 2 bases, with 19 bases left between them. CDR3 length equals 16 residues. Germline V CDR1 and CDR2: SGHVS, FQNEAQ. Supplemented by reference TRBV7-8 and TRBJ1-5, the full variable domain reads GAGVSQSPRYKVAKRGQDVALRCDPISGHVSLFWYQQALGQGPEFLTYFQNEAQLDKSGLPSDRFFAERPEGSVSTLKIQRTQQEDSAVYLCASSPREAPGNQPQHFGDGTRLSIL.

The chain couples TRBV2 to TRBJ1-2, with 11 bases identical to TRBD1. Per germline, CDR1 SNHLY and CDR2 FYNNEI. There are 15 residues in the CDR3. J was trimmed by 5 bases and V by 6 bases; bases with no gene match: 8. CDR3 nucleotide sequence: TGTGCCAGCAGCGCCCGGGACAGGGGGTCTTATGGCTACACCTTC. Its translation is CASSARDRGSYGYTF.

V and J are TRBV2 and TRBJ2-5; D is possibly TRBD2 (5 bases). The CDR3 sequence is 14 residues long. The V gene lost 4 bases and the J gene lost 5 bases, with 14 bases spanning the gap. Germline CDR1 and CDR2: SNHLY and FYNNEI. Here the CDR3 reads CASSVFGVGETQYF. The CDR3 region has the DNA TGTGCCAGCAGTGTATTCGGGGTTGGGGAGACCCAGTACTTC.

The chain recombines TRBV29-1 with TRBJ2-7; 11 bases fit TRBD2. The CDR3 totals 13 residues. Germline CDR1 reads SQVTM; CDR2 reads ANQGSEA. Here the CDR3 DNA reads TGCAGTTCGGTACTAGCGGGAGTGGAAGAGCAGTACTTC. This codes for CSSVLAGVEEQYF.

The gene calls are TRBV9 and TRBJ2-7; D ambiguous. The CDR3 runs to 15 residues. Germline assignment: CDR1 SGDLS and CDR2 YYNGEE. Deletions cut 4 bases from V and 0 bases from J, with 14 bases between. CDR3: CASSPTAGISYEQYF. The CDR3 DNA reads TGTGCCAGCAGCCCCACGGCAGGCATCTCCTACGAGCAGTACTTC.

V is TRBV5-1 and J is TRBJ2-3; D possibly corresponds to TRBD2 (6 bases). This CDR3 spans 14 amino acids. CDR1 and CDR2 (germline): SGHRS, YFSETQ. Trimming took off 1 base at V and 6 bases at J, with 12 bases between the two ends. The CDR3 bases are TGCGCCAGCAGCTTGTTCGGGGGAGAGGATACGCAGTATTTT. This translates into CASSLFGGEDTQYF.

This chain uses TRBV5-4 with TRBJ2-7; 7 bases agree with TRBD1. CDR3 length equals 16 residues. Germline V gene sequence: CDR1 SGHNT, CDR2 YYREEE (reference sequence). V shed 0 bases and J 5 bases; nucleotides not matched to a gene: 11. The CDR3 DNA follows: TGTGCCAGCAGCTTGGCCGGAGTACAGGGGATCAACGAGCAGTACTTC. Protein sequence: CASSLAGVQGINEQYF.

The V call is TRBV18, the J call TRBJ1-4; 10 nucleotides agree with TRBD1. The CDR3 spans 16 residues. V was clipped by 6 bases and J by 3 bases; unmatched bases: 7. Germline V gives CDR1 KGHSH, CDR2 LQKENI. CDR3: CASSYGTGVANEKLFF. CDR3 DNA: TGTGCCAGCTCGTACGGGACAGGGGTGGCTAATGAAAAACTGTTTTTT.

The chain employs TRBV27 and TRBJ1-5; 10 bases match TRBD1. The CDR3 sequence is 15 residues long. J lost 5 bases, V lost 5 bases, and 6 bases had no gene match. Germline V CDR1 and CDR2: MNHEY, SMNVEV (reference sequence). The CDR3 sequence is CASSPWTGGDQPQHF. The DNA for the CDR3 is TGTGCCAGCAGTCCGTGGACAGGGGGGGATCAGCCCCAGCATTTT.

This chain uses TRBV27 with TRBJ2-5, with a tentative D call TRBD2 (6 bases). The DNA end lines up better with TRBJ2-7; the J call may be wrong. Looked up from germline, CDR1 is MNHEY and CDR2 is SMNVEV (reference sequence). The CDR3 runs 16 residues. The CDR3 sequence: CASSPSSGEETYEQYF. DNA of the CDR3: TGTGCCAGCAGTCCCTCGTCGGGGGAAGAAACCTACGAGCAGTACTTC.

This chain connects TRBV7-2 to TRBJ1-5, with 9 positions matching TRBD1. Germline V gives CDR1 SGHTA, CDR2 FQGNSA. The V and J ends lost 4 bases and 4 bases, in that order; junction bases with no gene match: 11. The CDR3 is made up of 17 amino acids. CDR3 DNA: TGTGCCAGCAGCTATTTATTACCGGGACAGGGTAATCAGCCCCAGCATTTT. This sequence encodes CASSYLLPGQGNQPQHF. The full variable domain, with the rest looked up from reference TRBV7-2 and TRBJ1-5, is GAGVSQSPSNKVTEKGKDVELRCDPISGHTALYWYRQSLGQGLEFLIYFQGNSAPDKSGLPSDRFSAERTGGSVSTLTIQRTQQEDSAVYLCASSYLLPGQGNQPQHFGDGTRLSIL.

This chain joins TRBV28 and TRBJ1-6; D is unresolved. From germline, CDR1 is MDHEN and CDR2 SYDVKM. The CDR3 runs 11 residues. Trimming removed 4 bases at V and 11 bases at J, with 6 bases between. As DNA, the CDR3 is TGTGCCAGCAGTTCCTATACACCCCTCCACTTT. This sequence encodes CASSSYTPLHF.

This chain joins TRBV5-1 and TRBJ2-5; 14 nucleotides agree with TRBD2. Unmatched junction bases numbered 3, after V lost 0 bases and J lost 5 bases. The CDR3 has 16 residues. The germline V gene has CDR1 SGHRS and CDR2 YFSETQ. The CDR3 here is CASSLGGLAGVETQYF. The CDR3, as DNA: TGCGCCAGCAGCTTGGGGGGACTAGCGGGAGTTGAGACCCAGTACTTC.

CDR3 DNA: TGTGCCATCAGTGAGGAGGGTTTCTCCTACGAGCAGTACTTC. It is translated as CAISEEGFSYEQYF. The chain carries TRBV10-3 and TRBJ2-7; D may be TRBD2 (5 bases). The germline CDR1 and CDR2 sequences are ENHRY and SYGVKD. The CDR3 length is 14 residues. V dropped 2 bases and J dropped 0 bases, with 8 bases sitting between them.

The chain employs TRBV10-3 and TRBJ2-7; 8 bases are a match to TRBD2. With V trimmed by 8 bases and J by 3 bases, 6 bases remained unmatched. The CDR3 length is 13 residues. Germline CDR1 reads ENHRY; CDR2 reads SYGVKD. The CDR3 spells CAIASGTSYEQYF. In nucleotides, the CDR3 is TGTGCCATCGCCTCAGGGACTAGCTACGAGCAGTACTTC.

The chain joins TRBV29-1 to TRBJ1-2; D possibly corresponds to TRBD1 (5 bases). CDR3 length equals 14 residues. Trimming left V 3 bases short and J 5 bases short, with 16 bases between. CDR1 SQVTM and CDR2 ANQGSEA come from the germline V gene. The DNA for the CDR3 is TGCAGCGTTGACAGGGCCCAAAGTACGTATGGCTACACCTTC. It yields the protein CSVDRAQSTYGYTF. The full variable domain, its missing parts supplied by reference TRBV29-1 and TRBJ1-2, is SAVISQKPSRDICQRGTSLTIQCQVDSQVTMMFWYRQQPGQSLTLIATANQGSEATYESGFVIDKFPISRPNLTFSTLTVSNMSPEDSSIYLCSVDRAQSTYGYTFGSGTRLTVV.

This clone was counted a single time. The chain uses TRBV11-2 and TRBJ1-1; 7 bases are a match to TRBD1. Germline V lookup: CDR1 SGHAT, CDR2 FQNNGV. Trimming at V came to 3 bases and at J to 5 bases, leaving 6 bases not matched to a gene. The CDR3 runs to 14 residues. CDR3 amino acids: CASSFRLTGTEAFF. The CDR3 DNA reads as TGTGCCAGCAGCTTCCGATTGACAGGGACTGAAGCTTTCTTT.

This chain joins TRBV5-4 and TRBJ2-5; 7 nucleotides align to TRBD1. V was clipped by 2 bases and J by 2 bases; unmatched bases: 3. In germline, CDR1 is SGHNT, CDR2 YYREEE (reference sequence). CDR3 length equals 14 residues. CDR3 nucleotides: TGTGCCAGCAGCTTCCCAGGGGGACAAGAGACCCAGTACTTC. It translates to CASSFPGGQETQYF.

The V call is TRBV6-5, the J call TRBJ2-7; possible D gene TRBD1, 5 bases. Trimming took 4 bases from V and 2 from J, leaving 15 bases between them. The V gene's germline CDR1 is MNHEY and CDR2 SVGAGI. The CDR3 consists of 15 residues. CDR3 sequence reads: CASSSPTTVTYEQYF. The DNA of the CDR3 is TGTGCCAGCAGTTCCCCAACGACAGTAACCTACGAGCAGTACTTC.

DNA of the CDR3: TGTGCCAGCAGCGTAGGTGGGCCGGATGAGCAGTTCTTC. It codes for CASSVGGPDEQFF. The chain has TRBV9 and TRBJ2-1; D is undetermined. V was trimmed by 0 bases and J by 8 bases, leaving 9 bases between them. This CDR3 has 13 amino acids. In germline, CDR1 is SGDLS, CDR2 YYNGEE.

This chain links TRBV5-1 with TRBJ2-1, with D unclear. The CDR3 extends over 16 amino acids. Trimming stripped 0 bases from V and 2 bases from J, with 12 bases between. Germline V gene lookup returns CDR1 SGHRS and CDR2 YFSETQ. CDR3 coding DNA: TGCGCCAGCAGCTTGGCAGGTGGCGCTACCTACAATGAGCAGTTCTTC. This sequence encodes CASSLAGGATYNEQFF.

The CDR3 DNA reads as TGTGCCACCAGCGGAATCTCTAGCCCGGAAGAGACCCAGTACTTC. As protein: CATSGISSPEETQYF. The chain uses TRBV15 and TRBJ2-5; perhaps TRBD2 as D (5 bases). The CDR3 extends over 15 amino acids. Trimming cost V 5 bases and J 3 bases, with 16 bases left between them. Germline V gene data show CDR1 as LNHNV and CDR2 as YYDKDF (reference sequence).